This T cell receptor (beta chain) was observed in a study of shared clonotypes between healthy human individuals. Broader study findings: Clonotypes which were not shared had lower generation probabilities than clonotypes that all four donors shared. Sorted-subset samples were not fully sequenced, rarefaction indicated.

As regards this clone: Its antigen is undetermined.

CD4+ cell separation produced CD45RA+ naive and CD45RA-negative memory subsets. The CDR3 loop spans 14 amino acids. CDR1 and CDR2 (germline): SNHLY, FYNNEI. Trimming removed 6 bases at V and 0 bases at J, with 10 bases between. At the deep level, the assay was run. Produced via immunoSEQ multiplex PCR; TCRdb's table is partial and in-frame only. This sample has over a million clones, with 65% to 80% found just once. The origin of this receptor is a man younger than 30 in good health. V usage is TRBV2 and J usage is TRBJ2-3, with D uncertain. Material: memory CD4+ T cells sorted from blood. Subset here: CD45RA-negative fraction. The CDR3 bases are TGTGCCAGCAGGCAGCTGTCTAGCACAGATACGCAGTATTTT. Protein: CASRQLSSTDTQYF.